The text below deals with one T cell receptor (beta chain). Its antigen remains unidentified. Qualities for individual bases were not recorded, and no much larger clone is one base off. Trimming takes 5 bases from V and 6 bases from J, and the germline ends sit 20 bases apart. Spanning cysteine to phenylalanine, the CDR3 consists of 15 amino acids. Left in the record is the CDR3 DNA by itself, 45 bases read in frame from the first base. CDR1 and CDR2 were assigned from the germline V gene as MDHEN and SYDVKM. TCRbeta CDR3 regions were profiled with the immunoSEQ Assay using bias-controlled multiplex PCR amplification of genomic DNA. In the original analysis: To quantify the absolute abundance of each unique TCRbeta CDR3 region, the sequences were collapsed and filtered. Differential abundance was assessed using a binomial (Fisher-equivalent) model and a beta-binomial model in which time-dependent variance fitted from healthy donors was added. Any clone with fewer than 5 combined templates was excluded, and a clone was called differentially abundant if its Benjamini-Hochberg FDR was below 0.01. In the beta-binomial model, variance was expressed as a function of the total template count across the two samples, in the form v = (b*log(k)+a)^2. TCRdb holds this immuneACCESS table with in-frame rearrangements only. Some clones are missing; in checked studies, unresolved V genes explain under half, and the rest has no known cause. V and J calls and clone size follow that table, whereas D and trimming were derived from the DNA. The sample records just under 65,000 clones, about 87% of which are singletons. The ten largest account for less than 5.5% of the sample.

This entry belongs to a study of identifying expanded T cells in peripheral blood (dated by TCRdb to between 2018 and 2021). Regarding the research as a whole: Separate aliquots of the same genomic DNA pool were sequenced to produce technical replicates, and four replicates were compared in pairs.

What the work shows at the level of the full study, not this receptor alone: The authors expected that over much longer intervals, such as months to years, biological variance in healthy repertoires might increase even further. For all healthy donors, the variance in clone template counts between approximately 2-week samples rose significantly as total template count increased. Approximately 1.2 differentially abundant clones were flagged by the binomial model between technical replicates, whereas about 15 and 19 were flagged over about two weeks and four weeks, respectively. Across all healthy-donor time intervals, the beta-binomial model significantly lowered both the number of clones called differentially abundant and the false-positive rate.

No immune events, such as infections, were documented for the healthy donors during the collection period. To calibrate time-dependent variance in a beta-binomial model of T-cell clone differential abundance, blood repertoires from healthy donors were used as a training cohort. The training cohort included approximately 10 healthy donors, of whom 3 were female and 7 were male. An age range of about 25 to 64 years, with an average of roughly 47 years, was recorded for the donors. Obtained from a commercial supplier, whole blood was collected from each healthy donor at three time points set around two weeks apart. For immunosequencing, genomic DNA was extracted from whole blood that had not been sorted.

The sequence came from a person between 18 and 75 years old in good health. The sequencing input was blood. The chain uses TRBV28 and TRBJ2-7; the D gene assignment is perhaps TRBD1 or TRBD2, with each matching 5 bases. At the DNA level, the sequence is TGTGCCAGCAGTATGCCGGGACCCCTTTCCCGCGAGCAGTACTTC. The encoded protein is CASSMPGPLSREQYF.